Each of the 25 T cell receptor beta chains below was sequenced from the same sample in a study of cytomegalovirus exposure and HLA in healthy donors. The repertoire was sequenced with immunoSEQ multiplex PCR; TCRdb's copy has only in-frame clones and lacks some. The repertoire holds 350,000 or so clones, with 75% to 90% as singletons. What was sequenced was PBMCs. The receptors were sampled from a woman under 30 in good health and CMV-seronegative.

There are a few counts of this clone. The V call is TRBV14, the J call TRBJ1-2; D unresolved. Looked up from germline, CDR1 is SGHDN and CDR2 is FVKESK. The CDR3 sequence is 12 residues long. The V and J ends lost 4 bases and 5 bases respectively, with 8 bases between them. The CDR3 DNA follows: TGTGCCAGCAGCCTGACTGCTTATGGCTACACCTTC. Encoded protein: CASSLTAYGYTF.

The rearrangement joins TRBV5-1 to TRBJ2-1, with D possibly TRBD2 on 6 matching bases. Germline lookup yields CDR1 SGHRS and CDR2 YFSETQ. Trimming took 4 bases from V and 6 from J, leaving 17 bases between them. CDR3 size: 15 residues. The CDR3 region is CASSSVGGGANEQFF. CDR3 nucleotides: TGCGCCAGCAGCAGCGTTGGGGGAGGCGCCAATGAGCAGTTCTTC.

CDR3 amino acids: CASSALGGGLGNTIYF. DNA of the CDR3: TGTGCCAGCAGCGCTTTGGGAGGGGGGCTCGGAAACACCATATATTTT. The chain links TRBV9 to TRBJ1-3, with D tentatively TRBD1 (6 bases). Germline lookup yields CDR1 SGDLS and CDR2 YYNGEE. CDR3 length: 16 amino acids. V was cut by 3 bases and J by 4 bases, with 17 bases left in between.

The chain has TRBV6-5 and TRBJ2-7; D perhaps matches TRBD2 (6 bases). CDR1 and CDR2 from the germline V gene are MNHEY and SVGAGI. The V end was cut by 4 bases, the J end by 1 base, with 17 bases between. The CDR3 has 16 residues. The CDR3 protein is CASSWNSGVQSYEQYF. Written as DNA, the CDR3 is TGTGCCAGCAGTTGGAATTCGGGGGTCCAATCCTACGAGCAGTACTTC.

The CDR3 loop reads CASSFPRLAWLGVSSYNEQFF. CDR3 nucleotides: TGTGCCAGCAGTTTCCCCCGACTAGCCTGGTTAGGTGTAAGCTCCTACAATGAGCAGTTCTTC. This chain links TRBV28 with TRBJ2-1, with TRBD2 identical over 7 bases. CDR1 MDHEN and CDR2 SYDVKM come from the germline V gene. CDR3 length: 21 residues. V dropped 3 bases and J dropped 0; count of bases not matched to a gene: 20.

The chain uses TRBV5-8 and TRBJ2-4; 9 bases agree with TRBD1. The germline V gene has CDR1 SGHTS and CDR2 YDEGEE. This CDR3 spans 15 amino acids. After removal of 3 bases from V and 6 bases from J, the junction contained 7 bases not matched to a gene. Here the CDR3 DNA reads TGTGCCAGCAGCTACACAGGGGGCGCGGGAAACATTCAGTACTTC. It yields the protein CASSYTGGAGNIQYF.

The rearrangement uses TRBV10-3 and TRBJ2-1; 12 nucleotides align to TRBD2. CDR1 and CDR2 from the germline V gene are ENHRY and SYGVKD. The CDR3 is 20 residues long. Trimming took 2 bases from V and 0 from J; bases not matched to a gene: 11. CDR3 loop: CAISEEPGLAGVSSYNEQFF. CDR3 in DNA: TGTGCCATCAGTGAGGAGCCGGGACTAGCGGGCGTGAGCTCCTACAATGAGCAGTTCTTC.

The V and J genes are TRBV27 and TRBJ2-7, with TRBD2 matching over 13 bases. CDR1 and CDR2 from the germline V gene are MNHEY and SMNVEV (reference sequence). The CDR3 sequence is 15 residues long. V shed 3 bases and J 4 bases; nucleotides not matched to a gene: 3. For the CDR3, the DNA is TGTGCCAGCAGTTTTGGACTAGCGGGGGCATACGAGCAGTACTTC. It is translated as CASSFGLAGAYEQYF.

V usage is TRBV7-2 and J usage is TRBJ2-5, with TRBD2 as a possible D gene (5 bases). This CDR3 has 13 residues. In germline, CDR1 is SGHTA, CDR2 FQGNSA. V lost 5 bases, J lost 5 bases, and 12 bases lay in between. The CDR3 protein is CASSLELGETQYF. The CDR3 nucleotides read TGTGCCAGCAGCCTAGAACTAGGGGAGACCCAGTACTTC.

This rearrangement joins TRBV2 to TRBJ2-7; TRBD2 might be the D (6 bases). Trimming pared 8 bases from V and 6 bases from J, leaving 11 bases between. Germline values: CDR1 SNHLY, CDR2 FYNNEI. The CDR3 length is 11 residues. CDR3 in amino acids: CASGRRAEQYF. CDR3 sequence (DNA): TGTGCCAGCGGGAGGAGGGCCGAGCAGTACTTC.

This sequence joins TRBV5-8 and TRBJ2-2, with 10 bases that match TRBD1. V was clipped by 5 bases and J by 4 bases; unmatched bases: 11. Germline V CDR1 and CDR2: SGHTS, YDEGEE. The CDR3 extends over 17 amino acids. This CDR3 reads CASRTGGGPGGTGELFF. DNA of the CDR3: TGTGCCAGCAGGACAGGGGGCGGTCCCGGGGGCACCGGGGAGCTGTTTTTT.

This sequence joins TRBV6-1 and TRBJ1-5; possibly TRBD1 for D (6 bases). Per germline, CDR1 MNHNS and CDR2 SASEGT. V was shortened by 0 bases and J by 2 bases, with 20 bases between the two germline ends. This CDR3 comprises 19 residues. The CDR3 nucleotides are TGTGCCAGCAGTGAAGCGCTTCCGGACAGTGAAAGCGGCAATCAGCCCCAGCATTTT. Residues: CASSEALPDSESGNQPQHF.

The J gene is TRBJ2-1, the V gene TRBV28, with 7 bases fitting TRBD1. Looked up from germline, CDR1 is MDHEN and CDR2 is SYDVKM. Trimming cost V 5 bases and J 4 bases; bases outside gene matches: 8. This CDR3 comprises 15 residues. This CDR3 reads CASSHRGTGYNEQFF. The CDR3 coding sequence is TGTGCCAGCAGTCACAGGGGAACGGGATACAATGAGCAGTTCTTC. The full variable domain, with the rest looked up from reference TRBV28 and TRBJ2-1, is DVKVTQSSRYLVKRTGEKVFLECVQDMDHENMFWYRQDPGLGLRLIYFSYDVKMKEKGDIPEGYSVSREKKERFSLILESASTNQTSMYLCASSHRGTGYNEQFFGPGTRLTVL.

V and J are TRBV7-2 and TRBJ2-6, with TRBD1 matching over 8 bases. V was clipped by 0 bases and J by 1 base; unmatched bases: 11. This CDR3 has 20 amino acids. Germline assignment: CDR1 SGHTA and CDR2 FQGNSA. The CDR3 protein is CASSLAGTGTGASGANVLTF. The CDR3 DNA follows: TGTGCCAGCAGCTTAGCTGGTACCGGGACAGGAGCGTCTGGGGCCAACGTCCTGACTTTC.

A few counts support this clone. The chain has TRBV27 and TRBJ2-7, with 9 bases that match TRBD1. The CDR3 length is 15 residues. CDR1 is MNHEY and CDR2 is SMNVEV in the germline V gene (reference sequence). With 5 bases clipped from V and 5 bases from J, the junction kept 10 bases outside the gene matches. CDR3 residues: CASSPRGQGRHEQYF. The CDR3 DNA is TGTGCCAGCAGTCCCCGGGGACAGGGTCGCCACGAGCAGTACTTC.

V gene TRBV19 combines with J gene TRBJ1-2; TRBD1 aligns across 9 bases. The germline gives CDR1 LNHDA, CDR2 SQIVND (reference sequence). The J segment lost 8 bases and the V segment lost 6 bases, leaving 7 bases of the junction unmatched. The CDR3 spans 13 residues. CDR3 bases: TGTGCCAGTAGCCTACAGGGGGCGGGAGGCTACACCTTC. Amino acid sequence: CASSLQGAGGYTF.

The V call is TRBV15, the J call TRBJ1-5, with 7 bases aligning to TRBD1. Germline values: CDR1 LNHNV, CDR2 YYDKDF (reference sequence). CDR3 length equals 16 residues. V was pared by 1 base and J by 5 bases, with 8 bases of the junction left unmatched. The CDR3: CATSRGLRDSDQPQHF. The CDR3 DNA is TGTGCCACCAGCAGAGGCCTCCGGGACAGTGATCAGCCCCAGCATTTT.

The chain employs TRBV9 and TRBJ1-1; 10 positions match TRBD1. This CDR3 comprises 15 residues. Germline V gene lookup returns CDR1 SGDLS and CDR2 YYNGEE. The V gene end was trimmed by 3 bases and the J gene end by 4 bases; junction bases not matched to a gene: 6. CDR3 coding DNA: TGTGCCAGCAGCGGTCGACAGGGGGCAACCACTGAAGCTTTCTTT. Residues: CASSGRQGATTEAFF. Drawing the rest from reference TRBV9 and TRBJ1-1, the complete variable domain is DSGVTQTPKHLITATGQRVTLRCSPRSGDLSVYWYQQSLDQGLQFLIQYYNGEERAKGNILERFSAQQFPDLHSELNLSSLELGDSALYFCASSGRQGATTEAFFGQGTRLTVV.

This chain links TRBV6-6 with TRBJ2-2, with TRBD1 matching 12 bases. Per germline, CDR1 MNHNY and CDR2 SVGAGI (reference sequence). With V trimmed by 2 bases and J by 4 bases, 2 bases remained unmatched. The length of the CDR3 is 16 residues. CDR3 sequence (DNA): TGTGCCAGCAGTTACCCGGGACAGGGGGCCACCGGGGAGCTGTTTTTT. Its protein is CASSYPGQGATGELFF.

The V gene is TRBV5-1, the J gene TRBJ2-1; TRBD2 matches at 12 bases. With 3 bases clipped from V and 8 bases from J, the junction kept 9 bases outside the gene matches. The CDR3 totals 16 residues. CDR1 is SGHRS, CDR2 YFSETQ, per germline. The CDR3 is CASSSWTSGNIYEQFF. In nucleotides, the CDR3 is TGCGCCAGCAGCTCCTGGACTAGCGGGAATATTTATGAGCAGTTCTTC.

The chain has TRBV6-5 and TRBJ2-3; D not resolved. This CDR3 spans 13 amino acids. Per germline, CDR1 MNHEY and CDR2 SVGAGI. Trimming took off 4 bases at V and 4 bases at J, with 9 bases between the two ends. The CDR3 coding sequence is TGTGCCAGCAGTTTCCTAGTTGCAGATACGCAGTATTTT. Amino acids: CASSFLVADTQYF.

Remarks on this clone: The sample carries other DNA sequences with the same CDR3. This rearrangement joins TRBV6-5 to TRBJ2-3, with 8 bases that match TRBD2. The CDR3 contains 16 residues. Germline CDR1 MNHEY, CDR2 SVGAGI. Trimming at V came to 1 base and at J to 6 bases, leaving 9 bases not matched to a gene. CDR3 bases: TGTGCCAGCAGTTACTATCCAGCGGGAGTTGGCGATACGCAGTATTTT. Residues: CASSYYPAGVGDTQYF.

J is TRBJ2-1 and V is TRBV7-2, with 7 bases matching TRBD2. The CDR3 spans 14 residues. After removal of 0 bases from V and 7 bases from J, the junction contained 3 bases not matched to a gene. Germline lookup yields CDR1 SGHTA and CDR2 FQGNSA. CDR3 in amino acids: CASSLAGGNNEQFF. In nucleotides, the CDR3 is TGTGCCAGCAGCTTAGCGGGAGGGAATAATGAGCAGTTCTTC.

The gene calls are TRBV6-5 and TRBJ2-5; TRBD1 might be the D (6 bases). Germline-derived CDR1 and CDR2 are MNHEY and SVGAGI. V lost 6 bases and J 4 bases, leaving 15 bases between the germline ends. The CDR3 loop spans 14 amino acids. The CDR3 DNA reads TGTGCCAGCAGGGGTACAGGGCCCCCAGAGACCCAGTACTTC. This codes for CASRGTGPPETQYF.

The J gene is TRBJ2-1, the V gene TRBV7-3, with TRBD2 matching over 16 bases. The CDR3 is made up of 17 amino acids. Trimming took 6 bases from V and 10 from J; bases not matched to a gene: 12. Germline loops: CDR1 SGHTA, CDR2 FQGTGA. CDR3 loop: CASRLGLAGGGGDEQFF. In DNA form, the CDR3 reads TGTGCCAGCAGGTTGGGACTAGCGGGAGGGGGAGGGGACGAGCAGTTCTTC.